Given below is one TCR beta chain in context. Its antigen is not yet known. One junction end does not reproduce the germline sequence, and a read error may be involved. Based on the germline V gene, the CDR1 and CDR2 sequences are MNHEY and SVGAGI. The CDR3 covers 12 residues, taking in both the cysteine and the phenylalanine. The sequence is cut down to CDR3 DNA, 36 bases in frame from base 1. Each collaborating institution followed its own protocols to collect whole blood in K2EDTA tubes. Collaborator samples were shipped for TCRbeta analysis as frozen whole blood, isolated PBMCs, or DNA extracted from either sample type. TCRbeta CDR3 regions were amplified from genomic DNA by means of the immunoSEQ Assay, a bias-controlled multiplex PCR. For the original study's pipeline: Nucleated cell counts per sample were estimated from amplification of reference gene primers within the assay. Sequence reads were collapsed and filtered to measure the absolute abundance of every unique TCRbeta CDR3 rearrangement. For each sample, productive Simpson clonality was calculated as the square root of Simpson's diversity index over productive rearrangements. Not all clones reach the TCRdb copy of this immuneACCESS table, which keeps in-frame sequences only. Checked studies attribute under half of the gap to unresolved V genes and leave the rest unexplained. Clonal size and the V and J genes are those of that table, whereas D and trimming came from the DNA. A total of 150,000 to 170,000 clones appear in this sample, roughly 72% of them only once. The ten largest clones add up to roughly 3.6% of the sample.

The sample belongs to a study of blood T cell repertoires in COVID-19 (TCRdb year 2020). With regard to the full study: Samples from collaborators originated in the United States, Italy and Spain and spanned both the acute and convalescent phases of COVID-19. The prospective study material was composed of cDNA or gDNA derived from T cells, B-cell-depleted T cells, or PBMCs. Subjects who had been exposed to COVID-19, were actively infected with it, or had recovered from it provided the deeply sampled blood TCRbeta repertoires that made up the dataset. A freely available public database, intended as a resource for researchers studying the immune response to SARS-CoV-2, is where the repertoires were released. The samples were drawn from two sources: the first 160 participants of the ongoing ImmuneRACE study, and 1,000 to 1,500 subjects contributed by 6 global collaborators. A de-identified subject ID, COVID-19 status, age in years and sex were almost always included in the sample metadata. Where available, HLA class I and class II types were obtained from metadata supplied by the sample provider rather than from assay-based typing. Broad study findings and their caveats: Clinical and demographic metadata were provided uncurated, with the amount varying by source and participant.

The chain uses TRBV6-5 and TRBJ2-7, and the D gene may be TRBD1, 6 bases matching. Sample: peripheral blood. The clonotype originates from a woman at least 80 years old with acute or convalescent COVID-19. The CDR3 amino acid sequence is: CASTTGWGPLLF. The bases are TGTGCCAGCACCACAGGGTGGGGACCCCTCTTGTTC.